The rows below give T cell receptor beta chains drawn from one sample of a study of T cell responses to AZD1222 COVID-19 vaccine. Using immunoSEQ multiplex PCR, the repertoire was profiled, and TCRdb retains in-frame clones only, with some absent. The table records 100,000 to 150,000 clones, about 89% of them present only once. The specimen comprised peripheral blood, sampled on day 0 of MenACWY control vaccination. These receptors all stem from an adult in good health. The CDR3 runs from the conserved cysteine through the conserved F or W. A D gene is named only where the DNA matches it firmly. A clone size is listed for some rows: how often the clone was seen (once, few, many), or a class if it is expanded.

v_gene,abundance,d_gene,j_gene,CDR3nt,CDR3aa
TRBV18,once,NA,TRBJ2-1,TGTGCCAGCTCACCGCGGGACAGCACCTACAATGAGCAGTTCTTC,CASSPRDSTYNEQFF
TRBV29-1,NA,NA,TRBJ1-1,TGCAGCGTTGACTTCGGGACAGAAGCTTTCTTT,CSVDFGTEAFF
TRBV5-4,few,TRBD1,TRBJ1-1,TGTGCCAGCAGCCGCATGTGGACAGGGTTGAACACTGAAGCTTTCTTT,CASSRMWTGLNTEAFF
TRBV18,NA,NA,TRBJ2-1,TGTGCCAGCTCACCACCGGGGGTTGGTCTGGTCAATGAGCAGTTCTTC,CASSPPGVGLVNEQFF
TRBV10-3,NA,NA,TRBJ2-2,TGTGCCATCAGTGAGTCCGAACCCCCGGGCGGGGAGCTGTTTTTT,CAISESEPPGGELFF
TRBV5-6,NA,TRBD2,TRBJ2-2,TGTGCCAGCAGCTTGTACCAGGGAGGGGCCGGGGAGCTGTTTTTT,CASSLYQGGAGELFF
TRBV2,NA,NA,TRBJ2-7,TGTGCCAGCAGTGAGCTAAGGGGCCGGCACGAGCAGTACTTC,CASSELRGRHEQYF
TRBV4-3,NA,TRBD2,TRBJ2-7,TGCGCCAGCAGCCAAGATCTGCGGGAGAGCTCCTACGAGCAGTACTTC,CASSQDLRESSYEQYF
TRBV7-3,NA,TRBD1,TRBJ2-5,TGTGCCAGCAGTCCCGGGACAGGGCCGCTCTTACAAGAGACCCAGTACTTC,CASSPGTGPLLQETQYF
TRBV9,NA,NA,TRBJ2-1,TGTGCCAGCAGCGTAGGGCAGGGTGTTGGCAATGAGCAGTTCTTC,CASSVGQGVGNEQFF
TRBV19,NA,TRBD1,TRBJ2-1,TGTGCCAGTAGAAAGAGACAGGGGGCCTACAATGAGCAGTTCTTC,CASRKRQGAYNEQFF
TRBV24-1,NA,TRBD1,TRBJ2-1,TGTGCCACCAGTGACGCGGGACAGGGCTACAATGAGCAGTTCTTC,CATSDAGQGYNEQFF
TRBV27,NA,TRBD2,TRBJ2-1,TGTGCCAGCAGTATTCGACTAGCGGGAGGGGGCTCCTACAATGAGCAGTTCTTC,CASSIRLAGGGSYNEQFF
TRBV11-3,once,TRBD2,TRBJ2-1,TGTGCCAGCAGCTTTGGGACTAGCAATGAGCAGTTCTTC,CASSFGTSNEQFF
TRBV5-4,NA,NA,TRBJ2-1,TGTGCCAGCAGCTTGGTTCAGAGCCCCCAGGAGCAGTTCTTC,CASSLVQSPQEQFF